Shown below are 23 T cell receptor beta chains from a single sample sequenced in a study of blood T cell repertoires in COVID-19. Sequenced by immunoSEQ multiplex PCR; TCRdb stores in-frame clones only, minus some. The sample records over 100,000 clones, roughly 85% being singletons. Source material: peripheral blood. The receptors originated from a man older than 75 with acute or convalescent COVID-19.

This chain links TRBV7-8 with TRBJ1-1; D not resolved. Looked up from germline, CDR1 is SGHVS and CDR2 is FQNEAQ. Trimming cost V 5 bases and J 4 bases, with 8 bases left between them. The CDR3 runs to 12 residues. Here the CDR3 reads CASSPYSTEAFF. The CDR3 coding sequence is TGTGCCAGCAGCCCCTACAGCACTGAAGCTTTCTTT.

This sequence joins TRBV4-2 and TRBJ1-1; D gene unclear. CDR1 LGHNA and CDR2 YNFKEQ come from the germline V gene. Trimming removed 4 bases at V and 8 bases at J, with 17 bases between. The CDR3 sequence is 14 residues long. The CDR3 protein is CASSPYLSDPEAFF. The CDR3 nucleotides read TGTGCCAGCAGCCCTTACCTAAGTGATCCAGAAGCTTTCTTT.

The CDR3 protein is CASSVEPSRGEAFF. The CDR3 coding sequence is TGTGCCAGCAGCGTAGAACCCTCACGGGGTGAAGCTTTCTTT. The rearrangement links TRBV9 to TRBJ1-1, with unresolved D. Germline CDR1 and CDR2: SGDLS and YYNGEE. The CDR3 length is 14 residues. Trimming shortened V by 0 bases and J by 7 bases, and 13 bases separated the two germline ends.

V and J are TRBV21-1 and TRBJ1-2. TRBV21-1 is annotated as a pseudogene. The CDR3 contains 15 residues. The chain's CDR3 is CASSSLGGESYGYTF. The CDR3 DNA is TGTGCCAGCAGCTCCCTTGGGGGGGAAAGCTATGGCTACACCTTC.

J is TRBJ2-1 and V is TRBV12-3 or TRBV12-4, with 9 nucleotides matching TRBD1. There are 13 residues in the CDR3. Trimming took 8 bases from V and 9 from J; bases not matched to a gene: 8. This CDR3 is CASGWTGVTEQFF. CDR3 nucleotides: TGTGCCAGCGGGTGGACAGGGGTTACTGAGCAGTTCTTC.

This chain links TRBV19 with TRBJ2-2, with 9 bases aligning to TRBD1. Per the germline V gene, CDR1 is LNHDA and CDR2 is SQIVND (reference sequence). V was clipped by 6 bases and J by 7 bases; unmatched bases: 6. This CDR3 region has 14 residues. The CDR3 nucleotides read TGTGCCAGTAGGGGACAGGGATATGGCGGGGAGCTGTTTTTT. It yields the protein CASRGQGYGGELFF.

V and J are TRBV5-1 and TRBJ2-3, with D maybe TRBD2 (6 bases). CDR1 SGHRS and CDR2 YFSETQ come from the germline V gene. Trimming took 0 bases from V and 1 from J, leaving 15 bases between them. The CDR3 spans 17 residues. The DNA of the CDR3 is TGCGCCAGCAGCTTGGAAGGGATCGGGGGTGGCACAGATACGCAGTATTTT. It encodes CASSLEGIGGGTDTQYF. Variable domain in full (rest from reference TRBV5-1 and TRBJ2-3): KAGVTQTPRYLIKTRGQQVTLSCSPISGHRSVSWYQQTPGQGLQFLFEYFSETQRNKGNFPGRFSGRQFSNSRSEMNVSTLELGDSALYLCASSLEGIGGGTDTQYFGPGTRLTVL.

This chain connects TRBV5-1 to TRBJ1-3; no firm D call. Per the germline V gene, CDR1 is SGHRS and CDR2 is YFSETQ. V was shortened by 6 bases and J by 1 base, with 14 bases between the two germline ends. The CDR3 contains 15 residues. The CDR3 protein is CASTQEGHSGNTIYF. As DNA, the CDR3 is TGCGCCAGCACCCAGGAGGGTCATTCTGGAAACACCATATATTTT.

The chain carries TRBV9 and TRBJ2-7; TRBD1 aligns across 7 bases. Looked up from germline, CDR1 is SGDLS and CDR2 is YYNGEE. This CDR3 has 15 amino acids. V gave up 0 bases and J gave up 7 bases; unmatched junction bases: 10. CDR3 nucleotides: TGTGCCAGCAGCGTAGGGGGACAGCCCTGGGAGGAGCAGTACTTC. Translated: CASSVGGQPWEEQYF.

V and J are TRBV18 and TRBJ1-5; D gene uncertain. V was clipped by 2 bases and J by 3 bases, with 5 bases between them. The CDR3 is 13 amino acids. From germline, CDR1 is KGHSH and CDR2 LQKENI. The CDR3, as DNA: TGTGCCAGCTCACCAGAGGCCAATCAGCCCCAGCATTTT. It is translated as CASSPEANQPQHF.

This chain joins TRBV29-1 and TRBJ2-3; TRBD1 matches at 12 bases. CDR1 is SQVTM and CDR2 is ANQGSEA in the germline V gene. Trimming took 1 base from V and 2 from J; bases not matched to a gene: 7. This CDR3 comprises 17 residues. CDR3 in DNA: TGCAGCGTTGAAGGAGAGGCGGGACAGGGGGCCACAGATACGCAGTATTTT. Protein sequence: CSVEGEAGQGATDTQYF.

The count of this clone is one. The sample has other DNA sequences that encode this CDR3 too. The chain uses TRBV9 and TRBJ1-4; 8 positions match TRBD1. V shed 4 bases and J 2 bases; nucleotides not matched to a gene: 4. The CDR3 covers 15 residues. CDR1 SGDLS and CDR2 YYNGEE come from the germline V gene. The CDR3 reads CASSPRTGTNEKLFF. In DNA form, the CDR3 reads TGTGCCAGCAGCCCAAGGACAGGGACTAATGAAAAACTGTTTTTT.

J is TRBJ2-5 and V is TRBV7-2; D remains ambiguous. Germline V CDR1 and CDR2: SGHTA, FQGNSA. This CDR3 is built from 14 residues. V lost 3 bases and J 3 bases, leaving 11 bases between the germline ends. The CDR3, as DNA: TGTGCCAGCAGCTTTCCAACAGTTAAAGAGACCCAGTACTTC. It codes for CASSFPTVKETQYF.

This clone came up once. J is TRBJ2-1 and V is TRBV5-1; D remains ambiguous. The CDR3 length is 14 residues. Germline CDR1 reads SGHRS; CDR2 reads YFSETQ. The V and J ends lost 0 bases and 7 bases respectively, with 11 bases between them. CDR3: CASSLVALDNEQFF. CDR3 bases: TGCGCCAGCAGCTTGGTAGCATTGGATAATGAGCAGTTCTTC.

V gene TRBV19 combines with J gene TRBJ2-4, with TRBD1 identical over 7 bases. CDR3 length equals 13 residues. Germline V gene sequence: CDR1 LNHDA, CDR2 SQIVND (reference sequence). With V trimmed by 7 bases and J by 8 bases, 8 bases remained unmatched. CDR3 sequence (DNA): TGTGCCAGTACAAGGACAGGATCTGACATTCAGTACTTC. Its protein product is CASTRTGSDIQYF.

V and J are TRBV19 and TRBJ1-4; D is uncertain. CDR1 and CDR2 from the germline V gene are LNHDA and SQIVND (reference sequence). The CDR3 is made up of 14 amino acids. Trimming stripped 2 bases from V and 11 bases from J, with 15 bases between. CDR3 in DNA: TGTGCCAGTAGTATAACGGGAGATCGGAAGAAACTGTTTTTT. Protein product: CASSITGDRKKLFF.

The CDR3 DNA reads TGCAGCGTTGGCATGGGACTTTCCACTGAAGCTTTCTTT. It translates to CSVGMGLSTEAFF. V usage is TRBV29-1 and J usage is TRBJ1-1; maybe TRBD1 (5 bases). Germline V lookup: CDR1 SQVTM, CDR2 ANQGSEA. Trimming cost V 4 bases and J 4 bases, with 13 bases left between them. The CDR3 runs 13 residues.

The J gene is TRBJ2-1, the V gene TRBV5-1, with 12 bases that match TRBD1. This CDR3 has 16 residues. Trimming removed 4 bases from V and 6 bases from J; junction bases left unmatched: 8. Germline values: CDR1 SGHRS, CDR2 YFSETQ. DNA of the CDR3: TGCGCCAGCAGCACCACCGGGACAGGGGGCGTCAATGAGCAGTTCTTC. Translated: CASSTTGTGGVNEQFF.

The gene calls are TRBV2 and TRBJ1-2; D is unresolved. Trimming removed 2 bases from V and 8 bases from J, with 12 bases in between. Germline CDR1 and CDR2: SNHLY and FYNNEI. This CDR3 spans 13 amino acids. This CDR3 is CASSERGIGGYTF. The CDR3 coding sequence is TGTGCCAGCAGTGAACGAGGGATAGGGGGCTACACCTTC.

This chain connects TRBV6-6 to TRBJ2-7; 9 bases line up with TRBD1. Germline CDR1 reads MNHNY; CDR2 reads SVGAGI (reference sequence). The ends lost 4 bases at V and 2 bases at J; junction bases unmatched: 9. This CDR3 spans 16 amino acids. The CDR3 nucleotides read TGTGCCAGCAGTTTCCCCCGGGACAGGGCCGCCTACGAGCAGTACTTC. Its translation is CASSFPRDRAAYEQYF.

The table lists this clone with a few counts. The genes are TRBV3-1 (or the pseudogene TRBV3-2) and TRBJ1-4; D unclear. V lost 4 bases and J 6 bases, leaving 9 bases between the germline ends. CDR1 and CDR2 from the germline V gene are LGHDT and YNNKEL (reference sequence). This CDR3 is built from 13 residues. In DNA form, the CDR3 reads TGTGCCAGCAGCCTTCTCGGGGATGAAAAACTGTTTTTT. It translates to CASSLLGDEKLFF.

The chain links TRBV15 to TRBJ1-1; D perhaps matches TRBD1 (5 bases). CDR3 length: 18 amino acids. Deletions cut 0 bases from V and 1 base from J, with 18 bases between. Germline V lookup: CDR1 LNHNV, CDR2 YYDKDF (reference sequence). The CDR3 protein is CATSRDLRQGDKNTEAFF. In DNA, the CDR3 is TGTGCCACCAGCAGAGATTTGCGGCAGGGCGATAAGAACACTGAAGCTTTCTTT.

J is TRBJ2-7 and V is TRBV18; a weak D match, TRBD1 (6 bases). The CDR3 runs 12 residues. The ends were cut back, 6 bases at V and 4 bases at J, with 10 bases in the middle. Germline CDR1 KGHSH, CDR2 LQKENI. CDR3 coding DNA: TGTGCCAGCTCCGGACAGACTTACGAGCAGTACTTC. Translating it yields CASSGQTYEQYF.